The rows below give T cell receptor beta chains drawn from one sample of a study of CD8+ T cells in alopecia areata. Sequencing was performed with immunoSEQ multiplex PCR; in TCRdb, only in-frame clones are kept and a portion is missing. The top ten clones hold around 0.92% of a sample with 150,000 to 200,000 clones, around three fifths of them seen once. The sequences come from CD4+ T cells sorted from blood, collected at week 24, from a patient treated with tofacitinib. The receptors were gathered from a human donor with alopecia areata. Each CDR3 is given with its conserved first and last residue. D genes are given only for firm matches. Clone size is stated in some rows and not others, as once, few, many or a class when expanded.

j_gene | v_gene | abundance | d_gene | CDR3aa | CDR3nt
TRBJ1-1 | TRBV30 | . | . | CAWRGAGKAEAFF | TGTGCCTGGAGAGGGGCAGGGAAGGCTGAAGCTTTCTTT
TRBJ1-5 | TRBV2 | once | . | CASSRIVSSDQPQHF | TGTGCCAGCAGTCGGATTGTCAGTTCCGATCAGCCCCAGCATTTT
TRBJ2-4 | TRBV30 | . | . | CAWSVRISREGGIQYF | TGTGCCTGGAGTGTACGGATAAGCCGGGAAGGGGGCATTCAGTACTTC
TRBJ1-1 | TRBV6-5 | . | . | CASKTVLNTEAFF | TGTGCCAGCAAGACGGTATTGAACACTGAAGCTTTCTTT
TRBJ1-1 | TRBV25-1 | . | . | CASRRTAEAFF | TGTGCCAGCAGGAGGACTGCTGAAGCTTTCTTT
TRBJ1-5 | TRBV23-1 | . | . | CASSLRRTESQPQHF | TGCGCCAGCAGCCTGCGGAGGACAGAGAGTCAGCCCCAGCATTTT
TRBJ2-6 | TRBV29-1 | . | TRBD1 | CSGLSRSGTGGSGANVLTF | TGCAGCGGCCTTTCCCGTTCCGGGACAGGGGGCTCTGGGGCCAACGTCCTGACTTTC
TRBJ2-1 | TRBV30 | . | . | CAWSARINEQFF | TGTGCCTGGAGTGCCAGGATCAATGAGCAGTTCTTC
TRBJ2-3 | TRBV15 | . | TRBD2 | CATSRGVGTSRADTQYF | TGTGCCACCAGCAGAGGTGTCGGGACTAGCAGGGCAGATACGCAGTATTTT
TRBJ1-1 | TRBV7-2 | few | . | CASSSIHRNTEAFF | TGTGCCAGCAGCTCTATTCACAGGAACACTGAAGCTTTCTTT
TRBJ1-2 | TRBV9 | . | . | CASSVEGDLYGYTF | TGTGCCAGCAGCGTAGAGGGCGACCTCTATGGCTACACCTTC
TRBJ2-2 | TRBV2 | few | . | CASTAEHTGELFF | TGTGCCAGCACTGCCGAACACACCGGGGAGCTGTTTTTT
TRBJ2-7 | TRBV2 | few | TRBD2 | CASRGGYEQYF | TGTGCCAGCAGGGGAGGGTACGAGCAGTACTTC
TRBJ2-6 | TRBV10-2 | few | . | CASNEAAGANVLTF | TGCGCCAGCAATGAGGCGGCTGGGGCCAACGTCCTGACTTTC
TRBJ2-5 | TRBV6-1 | . | . | CAAAYAKFQETQYF | TGTGCCGCAGCTTATGCCAAGTTCCAAGAGACCCAGTACTTC
TRBJ1-2 | TRBV29-1 | . | . | CSVDPPPNYGYTF | TGCAGCGTTGATCCACCGCCTAACTATGGCTACACCTTC
TRBJ2-7 | TRBV2 | once | . | CASSEAGISEQYF | TGTGCCAGCAGTGAAGCGGGCATCTCCGAGCAGTACTTC
TRBJ1-1 | TRBV30 | . | . | CAWSTTDTEAFF | TGTGCCTGGAGTACAACGGACACTGAAGCTTTCTTT
TRBJ1-1 | TRBV29-1 | . | . | CSVVKKMNTEAFF | TGCAGCGTTGTGAAGAAAATGAACACTGAAGCTTTCTTT
TRBJ2-1 | TRBV30 | once | . | CAWSLSGEQFF | TGTGCCTGGAGTCTTTCGGGGGAGCAGTTCTTC
TRBJ1-1 | TRBV7-7 | once | . | CASSLQMNTEAFF | TGTGCCAGCAGCTTACAGATGAACACTGAAGCTTTCTTT
TRBJ2-1 | TRBV9 | . | . | CASSVGIGVSQGQFF | TGTGCCAGCAGCGTAGGGATCGGGGTATCTCAGGGGCAGTTCTTC
TRBJ1-5 | TRBV4-3 | . | . | CASSQGLNQPQHF | TGCGCCAGCAGCCAAGGCCTGAATCAGCCCCAGCATTTT
TRBJ1-6 | TRBV27 | . | . | CASSLISSRSPLHF | TGTGCCAGCAGTTTAATATCATCTAGATCACCCCTCCACTTT
TRBJ1-1 | TRBV27 | few | TRBD1 | CASSTQNRGQGEAFF | TGTGCCAGCAGTACTCAGAACAGGGGGCAGGGTGAAGCTTTCTTT
TRBJ2-1 | TRBV29-1 | . | TRBD2 | CSVEERGAYNEQFF | TGCAGCGTTGAAGAGCGGGGGGCCTACAATGAGCAGTTCTTC
TRBJ1-2 | TRBV5-1 | few | . | CASSFDRSGYTF | TGCGCCAGCAGCTTCGACAGGTCTGGCTACACCTTC
TRBJ1-5 | TRBV5-1 | . | . | CASSLDRVGQPQHF | TGCGCCAGCAGCTTGGACAGGGTTGGTCAGCCCCAGCATTTT
TRBJ2-6 | TRBV27 | few | . | CASSPFGANVLTF | TGTGCCAGCAGTCCCTTTGGGGCCAACGTCCTGACTTTC
TRBJ1-6 | TRBV2 | . | . | CASSLNPRDSPLHF | TGTGCCAGCAGTCTTAACCCCAGGGATTCACCCCTCCACTTT
TRBJ2-2 | TRBV23-1 | few | TRBD2 | CASTLWSLAGTLAGELFF | TGCGCCAGCACGCTTTGGTCACTAGCGGGGACTCTGGCCGGGGAGCTGTTTTTT
TRBJ2-5 | TRBV30 | . | . | CAWGTKQQETQYF | TGTGCCTGGGGGACCAAACAACAAGAGACCCAGTACTTC
TRBJ2-1 | TRBV5-1 | . | TRBD2 | CASSLGSGGYNEQFF | TGCGCCAGCAGCTTGGGTAGCGGGGGGTACAATGAGCAGTTCTTC
TRBJ1-4 | TRBV30 | . | . | CAWSSLPGEKLFF | TGTGCCTGGAGTTCCCTCCCGGGTGAAAAACTGTTTTTT
TRBJ1-2 | TRBV30 | . | . | CAWAPGTGGYTF | TGTGCCTGGGCGCCCGGAACGGGGGGCTACACCTTC
TRBJ1-1 | TRBV6-5 | . | TRBD1 | CASSYLQGGTEAFF | TGTGCCAGCAGTTACTTACAGGGGGGCACTGAAGCTTTCTTT
TRBJ2-7 | TRBV7-2 | few | . | CASSSLAGSTGEQYF | TGTGCCAGCAGCTCTTTAGCCGGGTCAACTGGCGAGCAGTACTTC
TRBJ1-1 | TRBV29-1 | . | . | CSVSGKMNTEAFF | TGCAGCGTTTCGGGCAAGATGAACACTGAAGCTTTCTTT
TRBJ1-1 | TRBV30 | . | . | CAWSVRGDTEAFF | TGTGCCTGGAGTGTACGGGGGGACACTGAAGCTTTCTTT
TRBJ2-5 | TRBV7-2 | . | . | CASSLVGPETQYF | TGTGCCAGCAGCTTAGTCGGACCGGAGACCCAGTACTTC
TRBJ2-7 | TRBV7-2 | . | TRBD1 | CASSLGYRTGGRNEQYF | TGTGCCAGCAGCTTAGGGTATAGGACAGGGGGCAGGAACGAGCAGTACTTC
TRBJ1-2 | TRBV11-2 | . | . | CASSLDRVPLSF | TGTGCCAGCAGCTTAGATCGGGTACCTCTCTCCTTC
TRBJ1-2 | TRBV7-2 | . | . | CASSPISRTNYGYTF | TGTGCCAGCAGCCCGATTAGCAGAACCAACTATGGCTACACCTTC
TRBJ2-7 | TRBV18 | . | TRBD2 | CASRREGEQYF | TGTGCCAGCCGGCGGGAGGGGGAGCAGTACTTC
TRBJ2-1 | TRBV4-1 | few | . | CASSQGLGIDPFF | TGCGCCAGCAGCCAAGGACTCGGTATTGACCCGTTCTTC
TRBJ1-2 | TRBV7-2 | . | . | CASSLNRVEGYTF | TGTGCCAGCAGCTTGAACAGGGTGGAGGGCTACACCTTC
TRBJ2-5 | TRBV29-1 | . | . | CSVFGRLDAETQYF | TGCAGCGTTTTCGGACGTCTGGACGCGGAGACCCAGTACTTC
TRBJ2-5 | TRBV5-4 | . | . | CASSLVLQETQYF | TGTGCCAGCAGCTTAGTCCTGCAAGAGACCCAGTACTTC
TRBJ1-1 | TRBV10-3 | few | . | CAISDKGGTEAFF | TGTGCCATCAGTGACAAAGGCGGCACTGAAGCTTTCTTT
TRBJ1-1 | TRBV29-1 | few | . | CSVQNRAEYTEAFF | TGCAGCGTTCAAAACAGGGCGGAGTACACTGAAGCTTTCTTT
TRBJ1-2 | TRBV4-1 | . | . | CASSQAQNANYGYTF | TGCGCCAGCAGCCAAGCCCAGAACGCTAACTATGGCTACACCTTC
TRBJ1-2 | TRBV30 | . | . | CAWSVPGNSGYTF | TGTGCCTGGAGTGTACCAGGGAACAGTGGCTACACCTTC
TRBJ1-2 | TRBV10-3 | . | TRBD1 | CATGQGAANYGYTF | TGTGCCACGGGACAGGGGGCTGCTAACTATGGCTACACCTTC
TRBJ2-7 | TRBV6-5 | . | . | CASRPDGSYEQYF | TGTGCCAGCAGACCAGACGGCTCCTACGAGCAGTACTTC
TRBJ2-7 | TRBV27 | . | TRBD2 | CASSQVGGYHEQYF | TGTGCCAGCAGTCAGGTGGGGGGGTACCACGAGCAGTACTTC
TRBJ2-7 | TRBV29-1 | few | . | CSVDGGALSYEQYF | TGCAGCGTTGATGGGGGGGCCCTCTCCTACGAGCAGTACTTC
TRBJ2-4 | TRBV25-1 | few | . | CASRGAKNIQYF | TGTGCCAGCAGAGGGGCCAAAAACATTCAGTACTTC
TRBJ2-7 | TRBV30 | . | . | CAWSDGVVHEQYF | TGTGCCTGGAGTGATGGGGTTGTCCACGAGCAGTACTTC